The clone carrying this T cell receptor beta chain came up a few times. What it binds is not known. From germline, CDR1 is SGHVS and CDR2 FQNEAQ. CDR3 length equals 16 residues. V lost 1 base and J 1 base, leaving 11 bases between the germline ends. TCRdb itself ran the reads through MiXCR, one entry per CDR3 protein. Among some 250,000 distinct CDR3 sequences listed, approximately 9.2% were seen once. The data belong to a study of T cell repertoires in cytomegalovirus infection. Study findings and constraints: CMV-specific TCR beta clonotypes restricted by HLA-C were the ones dominating the ex vivo response.

Sequencing was performed on PBMCs. The V and J genes are TRBV7-8 and TRBJ2-4; D is possibly TRBD2 (5 bases). This sequence was found in a human donor in good health (CMV status not recorded). Some clones in this sample may be carry-over from other donors' samples. In DNA, the CDR3 is TGTGCCAGCAGCTTAGTCGCGGGTTGGGCCAAAAACATTCAGTACTTC. Protein: CASSLVAGWAKNIQYF.